This is a list of T cell receptor beta chains from one sample in a study of blood T cells in healthy people across ages. From the 5' RACE reads, TCRdb called clonotypes with MiXCR, one entry per CDR3 protein. The sample lists about 1 million distinct CDR3 sequences, under 45% occurring once. What was sequenced was blood. All receptors come from an older woman in good health. CDR3s include the opening cysteine and the closing phenylalanine or tryptophan. A D gene is named only where the DNA matches it firmly. Where a row states a size, it is once, few, many or the class of an expanded clone; other rows omit it.

J	size	D	V	DNA	CDR3
TRBJ2-1	-	TRBD2	TRBV7-9	TGTGCCAGCAGCTCCCAGGGACTAGCGGGGCCTGGGCAGTTCTTC	CASSSQGLAGPGQFF
TRBJ2-3	-	-	TRBV12-3/TRBV12-4	TGTGCCAGCAGCCAAAGAGTGAGGGCAGATACGCAGTATTTT	CASSQRVRADTQYF
TRBJ2-7	-	TRBD1	TRBV27	TGTGCCAGCAGTTTGTCAGGGGGCTACGTACAGCAGTACTTC	CASSLSGGYVQQYF
TRBJ2-1	-	TRBD2	TRBV7-8	TGTGCCAGCAGCCATTCGCCGGGAGGGGATTACAATGAGCAGTTCTTC	CASSHSPGGDYNEQFF
TRBJ2-3	-	-	TRBV9	TGTGCCAGCAGCGTAGAGGGCCACGGAGGGCCAGATGCGCAGTATTTT	CASSVEGHGGPDAQYF
TRBJ2-7	few	TRBD1	TRBV5-1	TGCGCCAGCAGCTTGGTTGGGACAGGTATCTCCGAGCAGTACTTC	CASSLVGTGISEQYF
TRBJ2-6	-	TRBD2	TRBV10-3	TGTGCCATCAGTTCTGGACTAGCGGGCCGCTCTGGGGCCAACGTCCTGACTTTC	CAISSGLAGRSGANVLTF
TRBJ2-3	-	-	TRBV11-3	TGTGCCAGCAGCTTAGGGTCCGGGGGAACGACAGATACGCAGTATTTT	CASSLGSGGTTDTQYF
TRBJ2-7	few	TRBD2	TRBV20-1	TGCAGTGCTAGATCCGGGACTAGCGGGAGTTACGAGCAGTACTTC	CSARSGTSGSYEQYF
TRBJ2-5	-	-	TRBV12-3/TRBV12-4	TGTGCCAGCAGTGGGGTAACAGGGAACATGGAGACCCAGTACTTC	CASSGVTGNMETQYF
TRBJ1-2	-	-	TRBV20-1	TGCAGTGCGCGTTTAACCGGGACTAACTATGGCTACACCTTC	CSARLTGTNYGYTF
TRBJ2-7	-	TRBD2	TRBV11-2	TGTGCCAGCAGCTTAGTGCCGGGAGGCCTAACCTACGAGCAGTACTTC	CASSLVPGGLTYEQYF
TRBJ2-1	-	-	TRBV7-2	TGTGCCAGCAGACCCACCCTCATTGGTGAGCAGTTCTTC	CASRPTLIGEQFF
TRBJ2-1	-	TRBD2	TRBV29-1	TGCAGCGTTGAAGCAGCTAGCGGGAGGTACAATGAGCAGTTCTTC	CSVEAASGRYNEQFF
TRBJ2-7	-	-	TRBV30	TGTGCCTGGAAAAGTTACAATGAGCAGTACTTC	CAWKSYNEQYF
TRBJ1-5	-	-	TRBV6-6	TGTGCCAGCAGTCAATCCGCCAATCAGCCCCAGCATTTT	CASSQSANQPQHF
TRBJ2-1	once	-	TRBV7-6	TGTGCCAGCGGTGGGGTTGGCTCCTACAATGAGCTGTTCTTC	CASGGVGSYNELFF
TRBJ2-1	-	TRBD2	TRBV20-1	TGCAGTGCTACCGGACTAGCGGGAGGAAGCTCCTACAATGAGCAGTTCTTC	CSATGLAGGSSYNEQFF
TRBJ2-5	-	-	TRBV7-9	TGTGCCAGCAGCCAACAGGGACTTTCGGTCCAAGAGACCCAGTACTTC	CASSQQGLSVQETQYF
TRBJ2-7	few	TRBD2	TRBV20-1	TGCAGTGTTACGGGACTAGCGGGAGAGGACGAGCAGTACTTC	CSVTGLAGEDEQYF
TRBJ1-5	-	TRBD1	TRBV7-2	TGTGCCAGCAGCCCTCAGGGGGCGCAAGGCAATCAGCCCCAGCATTTT	CASSPQGAQGNQPQHF
TRBJ2-7	few	TRBD2	TRBV5-1	TGCGCCAGCAGCTTGGTGCTAGCGGGAGGCCCGTACGAGCAGTACTTC	CASSLVLAGGPYEQYF
TRBJ2-7	few	TRBD2	TRBV12-3/TRBV12-4	TGTGCCAGCAGTTCAGAACTAGCGGGAGTTGCCGAGCAGTACTTC	CASSSELAGVAEQYF
TRBJ2-3	few	-	TRBV28	TGTGCCAGCAGTCCCCTCCGAGGAAGGGAAGATACGCAGTATTTT	CASSPLRGREDTQYF
TRBJ1-1	few	-	TRBV29-1	TGCAGCGTTGTCCCACATAGAGCTTTCTTT	CSVVPHRAFF
TRBJ2-5	-	-	TRBV3-1	TGTGCCAGCAGCCAAGACCCGGTCCCTGGAGAGACCCAGTACTTC	CASSQDPVPGETQYF
TRBJ2-3	-	-	TRBV7-9	TGTGCCAGCAGCTTAGCATGGGAAGATACGCAGTATTTT	CASSLAWEDTQYF
TRBJ2-7	-	-	TRBV27	TGTGCCAGCAGTTTACAGGTGGGAGTGTCCTACGAGCAGTACTTC	CASSLQVGVSYEQYF
TRBJ1-5	-	-	TRBV6-1	TGTGCCAGCAGTGAAGCGCGCTGGACAGAACCTAATCAGCCCCAGCATTTT	CASSEARWTEPNQPQHF
TRBJ2-5	-	TRBD1	TRBV11-2	TGTGCCAGCAGCTTTGTCGGGGGACAGGGAGAGACCCAGTACTTC	CASSFVGGQGETQYF
TRBJ1-1	-	TRBD1	TRBV27	TGTGCCAGCAGTCCCAGGGGGCGGAGTGAAGCTTTCTTT	CASSPRGRSEAFF